These T cell receptor beta chains were read from a single sample in a study of blood T cell repertoires in COVID-19. Clones were sequenced by immunoSEQ multiplex PCR, and TCRdb holds only the in-frame ones, with some missing. The sample records about 250,000 clones, 85% to 90% being singletons. The specimen sequenced was PBMCs or T cells enriched from blood (not recorded which). The receptors shown here come from a woman in her forties or fifties who had recovered from COVID-19. Both conserved end residues are trimmed from each CDR3.

cdr3_length v_call cdr3_aa
12 TRBV4-3 ASSQGPWALEAF
11 TRBV30 AWSVGTTYEQY
11 TRBV5-1 ASSSGQGDEQF
13 TRBV19 ASSTRQGPNQPQH
12 TRBV9 ASSPGGAGNTIY
12 TRBV30 AWSEGAEPQPQH
14 TRBV18 ASSPRALAGNNEQF
16 TRBV24-1 ATSDFMEPGQQVYGYT
12 TRBV19 ASRFDRGNQPQH
17 TRBV11-3 ASSPFTGLAGTVAGELF
13 TRBV5-8 ASTPLDRARAEAF
13 TRBV7-9 ASSIRLAGADEQF
14 TRBV7-3 ASSSRDRSNTGELF
11 TRBV5-5 ASRREGYNEQF
13 TRBV6-6 ASSYSTGGGQPQH
13 TRBV28 ASSFGGLSGNTIY
12 TRBV28 ASRSPEGNTEAF
13 TRBV19 ASSIGLRSSYEQY
13 TRBV6-5 ASRRGDSTSQPQH
13 TRBV12-5 ASGSRDRAGYGYT
13 TRBV7-6 ASSRNLAALETQY
11 TRBV30 AWSSKREPEQY
13 TRBV7-3 ASSLSGSSINEQF
13 TRBV6-5 ASSYRTGVREKLF
12 TRBV2 ASSESGLKKTQY
13 TRBV28 ASSSGLAGANEQF
10 TRBV12-3/TRBV12-4 ASSIGGPEAF
12 TRBV6-1 ASSFKRGSYEQY
12 TRBV25-1 ASSDGPDRAEQY
16 TRBV6-2/TRBV6-3 ASSYPSAGTVLGQPQH
14 TRBV12-5 ASGLPKSGRGCGYT
11 TRBV27 ASSLGVGAEAF
13 TRBV6-5 ASSYSVMRSGAQY
17 TRBV18 ASSPTGTSGRRPYNEQF
10 TRBV9 ASSRQSSPLH